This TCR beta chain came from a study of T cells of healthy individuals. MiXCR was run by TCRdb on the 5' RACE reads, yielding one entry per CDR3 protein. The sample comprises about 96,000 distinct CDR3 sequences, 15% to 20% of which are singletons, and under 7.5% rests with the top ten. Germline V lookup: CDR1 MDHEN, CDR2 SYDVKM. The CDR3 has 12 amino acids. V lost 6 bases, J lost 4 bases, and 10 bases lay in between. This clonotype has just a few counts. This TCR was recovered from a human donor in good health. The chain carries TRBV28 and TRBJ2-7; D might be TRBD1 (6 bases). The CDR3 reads CASRLTGYEQYF. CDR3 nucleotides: TGTGCCAGCAGGTTGACAGGTTACGAGCAGTACTTC.